The 26 T cell receptor beta chains below all came from one sample that was sequenced in a study of blood T cell repertoires in COVID-19. The method was immunoSEQ multiplex PCR; TCRdb's version includes in-frame clones alone and lacks a portion of them. The sample carries approximately 130,000 clones, more than 80% recorded once. The specimen sequenced was peripheral blood. These receptors were obtained from a human donor in a cohort sampled during active COVID-19.

This clone was seen just once. The CDR3: CASSPGRGGVEQYF. Written as DNA, the CDR3 is TGTGCCAGCAGCCCTGGACGGGGTGGGGTCGAGCAGTACTTC. The V call is TRBV5-4, the J call TRBJ2-7; a possible D gene is TRBD2 (5 bases). The CDR3 has 14 residues. Germline-derived CDR1 and CDR2 are SGHNT and YYREEE (reference sequence). The V gene lost 4 bases and the J gene lost 6 bases, with 17 bases spanning the gap.

The genes are TRBV6-5 and TRBJ2-3; TRBD2 matches at 8 bases. Trimming removed 3 bases from V and 3 bases from J; junction bases left unmatched: 8. The length of the CDR3 is 16 residues. From germline, CDR1 is MNHEY and CDR2 SVGAGI. In nucleotides, the CDR3 is TGTGCCAGCAGTTATTCGGGGTTAGCGGGAACAGATACGCAGTATTTT. Encoded protein: CASSYSGLAGTDTQYF.

This chain's CDR3 is CASISQGPYYGYTF. The CDR3 region has the DNA TGTGCCAGTATTTCCCAGGGTCCGTACTATGGCTACACCTTC. The V gene is TRBV19, the J gene TRBJ1-2, with TRBD1 as a possible D gene (5 bases). The CDR3 sequence is 14 residues long. Germline lookup yields CDR1 LNHDA and CDR2 SQIVND (reference sequence). V dropped 7 bases and J dropped 3 bases, with 15 bases sitting between them.

The J gene is TRBJ2-2, the V gene TRBV4-3; D is possibly TRBD1 (5 bases). The CDR3 has 17 residues. Germline V CDR1 and CDR2: LGHNA, YSLEER. The V gene lost 1 base and the J gene lost 0 bases, with 12 bases spanning the gap. The CDR3: CASSQGLSGTNTGELFF. CDR3 sequence (DNA): TGCGCCAGCAGCCAAGGGCTATCAGGGACGAACACCGGGGAGCTGTTTTTT.

V usage is TRBV29-1 and J usage is TRBJ2-1; 8 bases match TRBD2. Losses at the gene ends were 6 bases for V and 8 bases for J; bases not matched to a gene: 12. This CDR3 is 14 amino acids long. CDR1 SQVTM and CDR2 ANQGSEA come from the germline V gene. DNA for the CDR3: TGCAGCGTCACCGGGACTAGGGTTTTTGATGAGCAGTTCTTC. It is translated as CSVTGTRVFDEQFF.

In its sample, this clone was seen once. This chain joins TRBV5-8 and TRBJ1-1; tentative D call: TRBD1 (5 bases). There are 14 residues in the CDR3. From germline, CDR1 is SGHTS and CDR2 YDEGEE. V was cut by 0 bases and J by 5 bases, with 11 bases left in between. CDR3 sequence reads: CASSLDGGGTEAFF. DNA for the CDR3: TGTGCCAGCAGCTTGGACGGGGGAGGAACTGAAGCTTTCTTT.

This clone was counted a few times. The V and J genes are TRBV5-1 and TRBJ2-5; 8 nucleotides line up with TRBD1. Germline V gene data show CDR1 as SGHRS and CDR2 as YFSETQ. CDR3 size: 14 residues. V was clipped by 6 bases and J by 7 bases; unmatched bases: 11. The CDR3 DNA sequence: TGCGCCAGCACCGAGGACAGGGTAGGCGGGACCCAGTACTTC. Translation gives CASTEDRVGGTQYF. Combining the CDR3 with reference TRBV5-1 and TRBJ2-5 gives the whole variable domain KAGVTQTPRYLIKTRGQQVTLSCSPISGHRSVSWYQQTPGQGLQFLFEYFSETQRNKGNFPGRFSGRQFSNSRSEMNVSTLELGDSALYLCASTEDRVGGTQYFGPGTRLLVL.

The chain links TRBV12-3 or TRBV12-4 to TRBJ2-7; possible D gene TRBD2, 5 bases. This CDR3 spans 13 amino acids. The V gene lost 3 bases and the J gene lost 3 bases, with 9 bases spanning the gap. The CDR3 DNA is TGTGCCAGCAGTTTGTCGGGGTACTACGAGCAGTACGTC. Translation gives CASSLSGYYEQYV.

This clone was picked up a small number of times. This chain joins TRBV5-6 and TRBJ2-3, with 8 bases aligning to TRBD2. The CDR3 length is 16 residues. V dropped 2 bases and J dropped 1; count of bases not matched to a gene: 6. Looked up from germline, CDR1 is SGHDT and CDR2 is YYEEEE. Here the CDR3 reads CASSFILADGTDTQYF. The CDR3 region has the DNA TGTGCCAGCAGCTTCATACTAGCGGACGGCACAGATACGCAGTATTTT.

This rearrangement joins TRBV5-1 to TRBJ2-1, with 8 nucleotides matching TRBD1. The germline gives CDR1 SGHRS, CDR2 YFSETQ. There are 15 residues in the CDR3. Losses at the gene ends were 0 bases for V and 6 bases for J; bases not matched to a gene: 5. The CDR3 DNA reads as TGCGCCAGCAGCTTGGAAGGGACAGGCATCAATGAGCAGTTCTTC. Its translation: CASSLEGTGINEQFF.

The chain carries TRBV5-3 and TRBJ1-2; 10 bases align to TRBD1. TRBV5-3 is identified as an open reading frame with a role that is uncertain. The CDR3 loop spans 15 amino acids. With V trimmed by 4 bases and J by 7 bases, 10 bases remained unmatched. For the CDR3, the DNA is TGTGCCAGAAGCACCCCGGGGACAGGGGAAGGTGGCTACACCTTC. Translating it yields CARSTPGTGEGGYTF.

V gene TRBV30 combines with J gene TRBJ1-2, with D perhaps TRBD1 (5 bases). The V and J ends lost 5 bases and 7 bases respectively, with 14 bases between them. This CDR3 has 12 residues. From germline, CDR1 is GTSNPN and CDR2 SVGIG (reference sequence). The CDR3 DNA reads as TGTGCCTGGGGTTTGACAGACGCTGGCTACACCTTC. Translating gives CAWGLTDAGYTF.

V is TRBV5-1 and J is TRBJ1-2; TRBD1 might be the D (5 bases). Per the germline V gene, CDR1 is SGHRS and CDR2 is YFSETQ. The CDR3 runs to 14 residues. The ends were cut back, 0 bases at V and 4 bases at J, with 10 bases in the middle. CDR3 bases: TGCGCCAGCAGCTTGGACGGGGGGATCTATGGCTACACCTTC. Residues: CASSLDGGIYGYTF.

The chain has TRBV5-1 and TRBJ1-2, with TRBD1 matching 7 bases. The CDR3 spans 14 residues. V shed 5 bases and J 10 bases; nucleotides not matched to a gene: 14. Germline V gene sequence: CDR1 SGHRS, CDR2 YFSETQ. The CDR3 spells CASSRRGGARNYTF. The CDR3 DNA reads TGCGCCAGCAGTAGGAGAGGGGGCGCTCGGAACTACACCTTC.

The V gene is TRBV6-1, the J gene TRBJ1-6; 12 bases map to TRBD1. Looked up from germline, CDR1 is MNHNS and CDR2 is SASEGT. This CDR3 spans 15 amino acids. Trimming removed 3 bases from V and 10 bases from J; junction bases left unmatched: 4. CDR3 nucleotide sequence: TGTGCCAGCAGTGAGGGACAGGGGGCACGATCACCCCTCCACTTT. Amino acids: CASSEGQGARSPLHF.

The rearrangement joins TRBV5-1 to TRBJ1-1, with D perhaps TRBD1 (5 bases). The V gene lost 0 bases and the J gene lost 6 bases, with 15 bases spanning the gap. Per germline, CDR1 SGHRS and CDR2 YFSETQ. The CDR3 covers 15 residues. CDR3 nucleotide sequence: TGCGCCAGCAGCTTGGAGCTTCGGGGGATCGCTGAAGCTTTCTTT. Translation gives CASSLELRGIAEAFF. Combining the CDR3 with reference TRBV5-1 and TRBJ1-1 gives the whole variable domain KAGVTQTPRYLIKTRGQQVTLSCSPISGHRSVSWYQQTPGQGLQFLFEYFSETQRNKGNFPGRFSGRQFSNSRSEMNVSTLELGDSALYLCASSLELRGIAEAFFGQGTRLTVV.

The V and J genes are TRBV30 and TRBJ2-3; 7 positions agree with TRBD2. V was pared by 0 bases and J by 3 bases, with 3 bases of the junction left unmatched. CDR3 length equals 14 residues. Germline V CDR1 and CDR2: GTSNPN, SVGIG (reference sequence). Written as DNA, the CDR3 is TGTGCCTGGAGTGTAGCGGGGCTTACAGATACGCAGTATTTT. This codes for CAWSVAGLTDTQYF.

The chain employs TRBV27 and TRBJ2-5; D gene unclear. Deletions cut 7 bases from V and 7 bases from J, with 16 bases between. The CDR3 length is 13 residues. From germline, CDR1 is MNHEY and CDR2 SMNVEV (reference sequence). CDR3 DNA sequence: TGTGCCAGCAAGAAGGTCCAGGTGGGGACCCAGTACTTC. This translates into CASKKVQVGTQYF.

This sequence joins TRBV7-2 and TRBJ1-1, with D tentatively TRBD1 (6 bases). The length of the CDR3 is 14 residues. V was trimmed by 3 bases and J by 7 bases, leaving 15 bases between them. Germline CDR1 SGHTA, CDR2 FQGNSA. The CDR3 sequence: CASSFGGSQGEAFF. In nucleotides, the CDR3 is TGTGCCAGCAGCTTCGGAGGATCACAGGGTGAAGCTTTCTTT.

The rearrangement joins TRBV5-6 to TRBJ2-1; TRBD2 matches 9 bases. Germline V lookup: CDR1 SGHDT, CDR2 YYEEEE. The CDR3 spans 16 residues. The V segment lost 0 bases and the J segment 5 bases; nucleotides outside the gene matches: 6. The CDR3: CASSLAGGRVNNEQFF. In DNA, the CDR3 is TGTGCCAGCAGCTTGGCCGGCGGGAGGGTAAACAATGAGCAGTTCTTC.

The rearrangement joins TRBV30 to TRBJ2-6; 9 bases are a match to TRBD1. Per germline, CDR1 GTSNPN and CDR2 SVGIG (reference sequence). The CDR3 totals 18 residues. J was trimmed by 0 bases and V by 0 bases; bases with no gene match: 6. CDR3 bases: TGTGCCTGGAGTGTCCCGACAGGGGGAGTCTCTGGGGCCAACGTCCTGACTTTC. Translated, it gives CAWSVPTGGVSGANVLTF.

The chain combines TRBV9 with TRBJ2-5; no clear D. Trimming shortened V by 0 bases and J by 5 bases, and 11 bases separated the two germline ends. CDR3 length equals 14 residues. CDR1 is SGDLS, CDR2 YYNGEE, per germline. The CDR3 DNA reads as TGTGCCAGCAGCGTAGGCCCAGTTACGGAGACCCAGTACTTC. Its translation is CASSVGPVTETQYF.

This chain joins TRBV7-2 and TRBJ1-6; 7 bases fit TRBD1. Germline trimming cut 4 bases from V and 7 bases from J; bases unmatched to any gene: 10. Germline V gene data show CDR1 as SGHTA and CDR2 as FQGNSA. The CDR3 spans 16 residues. CDR3 protein: CASSYPTGFTNSPLHF. The CDR3 DNA reads TGTGCCAGCAGCTATCCGACAGGGTTTACGAATTCACCCCTCCACTTT.

The V and J genes are TRBV12-3 or TRBV12-4 and TRBJ2-7; D not certain. Trimming took 1 base from V and 4 from J, leaving 5 bases between them. The CDR3 spans 12 residues. The CDR3 loop reads CASSLDSYEQYV. In nucleotides, the CDR3 is TGTGCCAGCAGTTTAGACAGTTACGAGCAGTACGTC.

The rearrangement links TRBV14 to TRBJ2-6, with D perhaps matching TRBD1 (6 bases). CDR3 length: 20 residues. Between the trimmed V and J ends, which lost 10 bases and 0 bases, there was a span of 28 bases. Looked up from germline, CDR1 is SGHDN and CDR2 is FVKESK. CDR3 DNA sequence: TGTGCCAACTCACAGGGCTCTGAACCCCCTTGGGACTCTGGGGCCAACGTCCTGACTTTC. It yields the protein CANSQGSEPPWDSGANVLTF.

This chain connects TRBV14 to TRBJ1-1, with 7 bases identical to TRBD1. The junction had 15 bases not matched to a gene; V was cut back by 1 base and J by 7 bases. The CDR3 has 17 residues. Per the germline V gene, CDR1 is SGHDN and CDR2 is FVKESK. The CDR3 region is CASSQGLGTVITREAFF. The DNA of the CDR3 is TGTGCCAGCAGCCAAGGTCTTGGGACAGTGATCACCCGTGAAGCTTTCTTT.